This T cell receptor (beta chain) came from a study of T-cell reconstitution after alpha-beta-depleted transplantation in children. The CDR3 contains 12 residues. V shed 4 bases and J shed 5 bases, with 8 bases lying between them. The germline gives CDR1 SEHNR, CDR2 FQNEAQ (reference sequence). TCRbeta library preparation incorporated unique molecular identifiers. TCRdb reprocessed the PCR reads with MiXCR, giving one entry per CDR3 protein. The sample carries roughly 300,000 distinct CDR3 sequences, 10% recorded once. This sequence originates from a human donor who donated a stem cell graft to a child with acute lymphoblastic leukemia. This chain joins TRBV7-9 and TRBJ1-2, with D perhaps matching TRBD1 (5 bases). This specimen consisted of PBMCs from the stem cell graft donor, obtained from the stem cell graft. CDR3 DNA sequence: TGTGCCAGCAGCTATCCAGGGTATGGCTACACCTTC. This translates into CASSYPGYGYTF.